What follows are 25 T cell receptor beta chains derived from one specimen sequenced in a study. TCRdb analysed the RT-PCR reads with MiXCR anew, one entry per CDR3 protein. The sample consists of almost 700,000 distinct CDR3 sequences, 12% to 15% of them appearing once. What was sequenced was memory CD4+ T cells from blood. The receptors originated from a female donor in good health, serving as a healthy control.

Ten or more counts support this clonotype. V gene TRBV7-2 combines with J gene TRBJ1-1, with D unclear. V was shortened by 5 bases and J by 6 bases, with 13 bases between the two germline ends. This CDR3 is 13 amino acids long. CDR1 and CDR2 from the germline V gene are SGHTA and FQGNSA. In nucleotides, the CDR3 is TGTGCCAGCAGCCTCCCTCGTGCACCTGAAGCTTTCTTT. As protein: CASSLPRAPEAFF.

The table lists this clonotype with many counts. The V gene is TRBV12-3 or TRBV12-4, the J gene TRBJ2-5, with D possibly TRBD1 on 6 matching bases. The CDR3 contains 13 residues. V was trimmed by 9 bases and J by 4 bases, leaving 15 bases between them. Here the CDR3 DNA reads TGTGCCAGTACCCCGGGACATTTAGAGACCCAGTACTTC. Translated: CASTPGHLETQYF.

The chain is built from TRBV18 and TRBJ1-1; TRBD1 matches 9 bases. The length of the CDR3 is 13 residues. Looked up from germline, CDR1 is KGHSH and CDR2 is LQKENI. V shed 2 bases and J 9 bases; nucleotides not matched to a gene: 4. CDR3 nucleotides: TGTGCCAGCTCACCAGTCGGACAGGGGCAAGCTTTCTTT. This sequence encodes CASSPVGQGQAFF.

The V and J genes are TRBV15 and TRBJ1-5; D unresolved. Trimming shortened V by 0 bases and J by 7 bases, and 19 bases separated the two germline ends. The CDR3 runs 17 residues. Germline values: CDR1 LNHNV, CDR2 YYDKDF (reference sequence). Here the CDR3 DNA reads TGTGCCACCAGCAGAGATGGGCGGCTCTTGGGATTCCAGCCCCAGCATTTT. Encoded protein: CATSRDGRLLGFQPQHF.

This clonotype was observed a handful of times. This chain uses TRBV5-6 with TRBJ2-1; perhaps TRBD2 as D (6 bases). The CDR3 loop spans 15 amino acids. CDR1 is SGHDT, CDR2 YYEEEE, per germline. Between the trimmed V and J ends, which lost 0 bases and 7 bases, there was a span of 14 bases. CDR3 protein: CASSLVGGTENEQFF. For the CDR3, the DNA is TGTGCCAGCAGCTTGGTGGGAGGAACGGAGAATGAGCAGTTCTTC.

To note about this clonotype: A much larger clone lies a single base off, so this may be a read error. This chain joins TRBV29-1 and TRBJ2-3, with TRBD1 as a possible D gene (6 bases). The CDR3 sequence is 15 residues long. Germline-derived CDR1 and CDR2 are SQVTM and ANQGSEA. CDR3 sequence (DNA): TGCAGCGTTGGCCACAGGGCTTCTAGCACAGATAAGCAGTATTTT. This gives the protein CSVGHRASSTDKQYF.

This clonotype occurred a few times. The chain employs TRBV6-5 and TRBJ1-5, with D possibly TRBD1 on 5 matching bases. The CDR3 is 15 amino acids. Germline V gives CDR1 MNHEY, CDR2 SVGAGI. The V and J ends lost 2 bases and 7 bases respectively, with 15 bases between them. The CDR3 nucleotides read TGTGCCAGCAGTTACCAGCAGGGACTCGGACAGCCCCAGCATTTT. It specifies CASSYQQGLGQPQHF.

This clonotype was detected a few times. V is TRBV20-1 and J is TRBJ2-1; unclear D gene. Germline lookup yields CDR1 DFQATT and CDR2 SNEGSKA (reference sequence). This CDR3 has 12 residues. V lost 0 bases and J 8 bases, leaving 8 bases between the germline ends. This CDR3 reads CSARDPPHEQFF. In DNA, the CDR3 is TGCAGTGCTAGAGACCCCCCGCATGAGCAGTTCTTC.

This clonotype was recorded a few times. The J gene is TRBJ2-1, the V gene TRBV30, with 13 bases matching TRBD2. Germline V gene data show CDR1 as GTSNPN and CDR2 as SVGIG (reference sequence). CDR3 length: 15 residues. Germline trimming cut 5 bases from V and 6 bases from J; bases unmatched to any gene: 7. CDR3 nucleotides: TGTGCCTGGGGGAGGGGGACTAGCGGGACCAATGAGCAGTTCTTC. It codes for CAWGRGTSGTNEQFF.

With respect to this clonotype: A much larger clonotype is one base distant, so this may be a read error. The chain carries TRBV4-2 and TRBJ2-5; no reliable D call. CDR3 length: 13 amino acids. Germline-derived CDR1 and CDR2 are LGHNA and YNFKEQ. CDR3 DNA: TGTGCCCGCAGCCAAGTCCAGGAAGAGACCCAGTACTTC. It encodes CARSQVQEETQYF.

In its sample, this clonotype was seen many times. The DNA for the CDR3 is TGTGCCATCAGTGAGTCGTCTGTTAGGGTCCATGAGCAGTTCTTC. It translates to CAISESSVRVHEQFF. V is TRBV10-3 and J is TRBJ2-1; the D is unclear. Trimming removed 0 bases from V and 8 bases from J, with 14 bases in between. The CDR3 is 15 amino acids. Per the germline V gene, CDR1 is ENHRY and CDR2 is SYGVKD.

V and J are TRBV3-1 and TRBJ1-2; D not resolved. CDR3 length: 14 residues. Looked up from germline, CDR1 is LGHDT and CDR2 is YNNKEL (reference sequence). V was clipped by 4 bases and J by 6 bases, with 15 bases between them. The CDR3 DNA sequence: TGTGCCAGCAGCCGGCTGGGAGAGGGTAATGGCTACACCTTC. Translated: CASSRLGEGNGYTF.

With respect to this clonotype: At one of its ends the junction is not consistent with the germline gene, which may arise from a read error. The chain joins TRBV27 to TRBJ2-3; unclear D gene. The CDR3 has 16 amino acids. Germline values: CDR1 MNHEY, CDR2 SMNVEV (reference sequence). Here the CDR3 reads CASKVLLSESTDTQNF. The CDR3 region has the DNA TGTGCATCAAAAGTTCTCTTAAGTGAGAGCACAGATACGCAGAATTTT.

This clonotype was counted at least ten times. The gene calls are TRBV3-1 and TRBJ2-7, with D perhaps TRBD1 or TRBD2 (5 bases each). Germline CDR1 LGHDT, CDR2 YNNKEL (reference sequence). This CDR3 contains 11 residues. The V and J ends lost 1 base and 9 bases respectively, with 7 bases between them. CDR3 in DNA: TGTGCCAGCAGCCAAGGGGGGTTGCAGTACTTC. Amino acids: CASSQGGLQYF.

This clonotype has only a few counts. This chain uses TRBV5-4 with TRBJ2-2, with D possibly matching TRBD1 (6 bases). Deletions cut 4 bases from V and 0 bases from J, with 13 bases between. This CDR3 is built from 16 residues. Germline CDR1 SGHNT, CDR2 YYREEE (reference sequence). This chain's CDR3 is CASSNRVVANTGELFF. CDR3 DNA sequence: TGTGCCAGCAGCAACAGGGTGGTCGCGAACACCGGGGAGCTGTTTTTT. The variable domain in full, completed from reference TRBV5-4 and TRBJ2-2, reads ETGVTQSPTHLIKTRGQQVTLRCSSQSGHNTVSWYQQALGQGPQFIFQYYREEENGRGNFPPRFSGLQFPNYSSELNVNALELDDSALYLCASSNRVVANTGELFFGEGSRLTVL.

V usage is TRBV6-1 and J usage is TRBJ1-1; 12 nucleotides agree with TRBD1. Germline CDR1 is MNHNS and CDR2 is SASEGT. The CDR3 has 20 residues. V was pared by 5 bases and J by 1 base, with 17 bases of the junction left unmatched. This chain's CDR3 is CASSPPPFPGQGAPNTEAFF. The CDR3 region has the DNA TGTGCCAGCAGTCCGCCCCCCTTCCCGGGACAGGGGGCCCCGAACACTGAAGCTTTCTTT.

The sample holds a few counts of this clonotype. This chain uses TRBV28 with TRBJ1-2; D perhaps matches TRBD1 (5 bases). The V and J ends lost 6 bases and 2 bases respectively, with 13 bases between them. Germline CDR1 is MDHEN and CDR2 is SYDVKM. The CDR3 spans 14 residues. Here the CDR3 DNA reads TGTGCCAGCAGCGGCGCGGGACCGAACTATGGCTACACCTTC. Protein: CASSGAGPNYGYTF.

This clonotype showed up many times. This chain links TRBV20-1 with TRBJ2-5; D call uncertain. Germline CDR1 DFQATT, CDR2 SNEGSKA (reference sequence). The CDR3 covers 13 residues. V was shortened by 5 bases and J by 5 bases, with 15 bases between the two germline ends. The CDR3 loop reads CSADLALRETQYF. In nucleotides, the CDR3 is TGCAGTGCTGACTTGGCGCTTCGGGAGACCCAGTACTTC.

The gene calls are TRBV2 and TRBJ2-1; D might be TRBD1 (6 bases). Germline CDR1 is SNHLY and CDR2 is FYNNEI. Trimming took off 8 bases at V and 4 bases at J, with 12 bases between the two ends. The CDR3 covers 13 residues. For the CDR3, the DNA is TGTGCCAGCGCCCGACAGGTGTACAATGAGCAGTTCTTC. Translating it yields CASARQVYNEQFF.

This chain joins TRBV9 and TRBJ2-6; the D is unclear. The V gene lost 0 bases and the J gene lost 4 bases, with 8 bases spanning the gap. The length of the CDR3 is 15 residues. Germline values: CDR1 SGDLS, CDR2 YYNGEE. CDR3 in amino acids: CASSVEPRGANVLTF. The CDR3 DNA sequence: TGTGCCAGCAGCGTAGAGCCGCGGGGGGCCAACGTCCTGACTTTC.

This clonotype was picked up a small number of times. The V and J genes are TRBV6-1 and TRBJ2-3, with D possibly TRBD2 on 6 matching bases. Germline V lookup: CDR1 MNHNS, CDR2 SASEGT. There are 16 residues in the CDR3. V lost 0 bases, J lost 2 bases, and 12 bases lay in between. CDR3 DNA: TGTGCCAGCAGTGAAGCGAGCGGGTCTTACACAGATACGCAGTATTTT. Residues: CASSEASGSYTDTQYF.

This clonotype came up many times. The chain combines TRBV20-1 with TRBJ1-2, with D hard to call. V was trimmed by 5 bases and J by 4 bases, leaving 17 bases between them. The CDR3 is 14 residues long. Germline V gene sequence: CDR1 DFQATT, CDR2 SNEGSKA (reference sequence). CDR3 region: CSAYGRAGLYGYTF. The CDR3 coding sequence is TGCAGTGCTTATGGACGGGCAGGCCTCTATGGCTACACCTTC.

This clonotype was picked up many times. The rearrangement links TRBV11-2 to TRBJ2-5; no reliable D call. The CDR3 loop spans 13 amino acids. Germline V CDR1 and CDR2: SGHAT, FQNNGV. With 3 bases removed from V and 1 base from J, the gap between germline ends came to 6 bases. This CDR3 reads CASSFLPQETQYF. In nucleotides, the CDR3 is TGTGCCAGCAGCTTTTTGCCCCAAGAGACCCAGTACTTC.

The DNA of the CDR3 is TGCAGTGCTCGTATAGGGGCCAGTAATAATTCACCCCAGCATTTT. Protein sequence: CSARIGASNNSPQHF. The V gene is TRBV20-1, the J gene TRBJ1-5, with D possibly being TRBD1 (5 bases). V was trimmed by 5 bases and J by 10 bases, leaving 24 bases between them. The length of the CDR3 is 15 residues. Per germline, CDR1 DFQATT and CDR2 SNEGSKA (reference sequence).

The genes are TRBV27 and TRBJ2-7, with 8 bases matching TRBD1. The CDR3 sequence is 15 residues long. Trimming cost V 7 bases and J 5 bases; bases outside gene matches: 13. Germline CDR1 MNHEY, CDR2 SMNVEV (reference sequence). CDR3 region: CASTPRPGGKNEQYF. The CDR3 DNA reads as TGTGCCAGCACCCCACGACCAGGGGGCAAAAACGAGCAGTACTTC.